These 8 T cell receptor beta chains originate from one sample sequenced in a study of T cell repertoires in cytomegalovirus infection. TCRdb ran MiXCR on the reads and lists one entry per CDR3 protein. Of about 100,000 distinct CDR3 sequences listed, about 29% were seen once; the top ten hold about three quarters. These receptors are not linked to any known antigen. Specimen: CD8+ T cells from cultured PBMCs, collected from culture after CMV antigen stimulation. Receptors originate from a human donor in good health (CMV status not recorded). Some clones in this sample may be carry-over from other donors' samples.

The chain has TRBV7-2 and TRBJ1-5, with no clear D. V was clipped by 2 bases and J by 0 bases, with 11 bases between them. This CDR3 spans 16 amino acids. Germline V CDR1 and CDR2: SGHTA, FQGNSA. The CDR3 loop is CASSLNGDYSNQPQHF. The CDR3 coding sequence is TGTGCCAGCAGCTTAAATGGTGACTATAGCAATCAGCCCCAGCATTTT.

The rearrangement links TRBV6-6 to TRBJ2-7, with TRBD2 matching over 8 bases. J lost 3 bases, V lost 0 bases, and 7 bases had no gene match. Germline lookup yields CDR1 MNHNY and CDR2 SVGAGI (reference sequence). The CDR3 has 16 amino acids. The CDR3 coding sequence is TGTGCCAGCAGTTACTCGGTAGACGGGGGGGACTACGAGCAGTACTTC. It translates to CASSYSVDGGDYEQYF.

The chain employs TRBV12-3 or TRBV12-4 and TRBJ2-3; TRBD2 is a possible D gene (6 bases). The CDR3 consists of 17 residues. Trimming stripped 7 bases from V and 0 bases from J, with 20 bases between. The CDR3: CASIGEETSISTDTQYF. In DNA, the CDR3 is TGTGCCAGCATCGGGGAGGAGACCAGTATTAGCACAGATACGCAGTATTTT.

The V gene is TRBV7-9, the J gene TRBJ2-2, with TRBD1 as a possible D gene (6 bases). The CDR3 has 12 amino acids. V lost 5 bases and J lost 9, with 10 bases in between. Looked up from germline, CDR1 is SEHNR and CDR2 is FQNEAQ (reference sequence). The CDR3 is CASSPRGRELFF. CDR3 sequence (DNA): TGTGCCAGCAGCCCCAGGGGAAGGGAGCTGTTTTTT.

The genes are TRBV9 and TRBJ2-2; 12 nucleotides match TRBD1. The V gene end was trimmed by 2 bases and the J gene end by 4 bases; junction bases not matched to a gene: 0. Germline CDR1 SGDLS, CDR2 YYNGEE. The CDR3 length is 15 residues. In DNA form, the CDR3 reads TGTGCCAGCAGCGTGGGACAGGGGGCCACCGGGGAGCTGTTTTTT. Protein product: CASSVGQGATGELFF.

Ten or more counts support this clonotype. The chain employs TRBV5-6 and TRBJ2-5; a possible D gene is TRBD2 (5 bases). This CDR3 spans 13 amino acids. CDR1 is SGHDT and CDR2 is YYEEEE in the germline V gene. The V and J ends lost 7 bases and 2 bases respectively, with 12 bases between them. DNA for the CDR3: TGTGCCAGCGGAAGACTAACTCAAGAGACCCAGTACTTC. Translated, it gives CASGRLTQETQYF.

CDR3 coding DNA: TGTGCCAGCAGTTGGGACAGTCAGAATCAGCCCCAGCATTTT. It codes for CASSWDSQNQPQHF. The J gene is TRBJ1-5, the V gene TRBV2; 7 bases agree with TRBD1. This CDR3 is 14 amino acids long. Germline V gives CDR1 SNHLY, CDR2 FYNNEI. After removal of 5 bases from V and 4 bases from J, the junction contained 5 bases not matched to a gene.

CDR3 in amino acids: CASSLLVRTGETQYF. DNA for the CDR3: TGTGCCAGCAGTTTATTAGTTCGGACAGGGGAGACCCAGTACTTC. The chain links TRBV28 to TRBJ2-5, with 8 bases that match TRBD1. J was trimmed by 5 bases and V by 1 base; bases with no gene match: 6. The CDR3 contains 15 residues. Germline assignment: CDR1 MDHEN and CDR2 SYDVKM.